A single T cell receptor beta chain is shown here with its context. Its specificity is unknown. The CDR3 spans 16 residues. Deletions cut 0 bases from V and 0 bases from J, with 12 bases between. Germline V CDR1 and CDR2: SGHRS, YFSETQ. Clones were sequenced by immunoSEQ multiplex PCR, and TCRdb holds only the in-frame ones, with some missing. The table includes roughly 200,000 clones, 85% to 95% detected once. The sample originates from a study of T cell responses to AZD1222 COVID-19 vaccine. General study points: AZD1222 recipients seropositive at baseline numbered only five to seven. Increased Spike-specific TCR breadth and depth were observed after two AZD1222 doses. Regions 160-218 and 743-854 dominated among vaccine-associated CD4 TCRs spanning spike. Among the donors, most were white British and more were female, and clonal diversity was possibly underestimated.

Sequencing was performed on peripheral blood, taken 28 days after the second dose of the MenACWY control vaccine. The sequence came from an adult who received the MenACWY meningococcal vaccine as a control. The chain joins TRBV5-1 to TRBJ1-2, with unresolved D. The chain's CDR3 is CASSLDGVLSNYGYTF. CDR3 nucleotide sequence: TGCGCCAGCAGCTTGGATGGGGTGCTGTCTAACTATGGCTACACCTTC.